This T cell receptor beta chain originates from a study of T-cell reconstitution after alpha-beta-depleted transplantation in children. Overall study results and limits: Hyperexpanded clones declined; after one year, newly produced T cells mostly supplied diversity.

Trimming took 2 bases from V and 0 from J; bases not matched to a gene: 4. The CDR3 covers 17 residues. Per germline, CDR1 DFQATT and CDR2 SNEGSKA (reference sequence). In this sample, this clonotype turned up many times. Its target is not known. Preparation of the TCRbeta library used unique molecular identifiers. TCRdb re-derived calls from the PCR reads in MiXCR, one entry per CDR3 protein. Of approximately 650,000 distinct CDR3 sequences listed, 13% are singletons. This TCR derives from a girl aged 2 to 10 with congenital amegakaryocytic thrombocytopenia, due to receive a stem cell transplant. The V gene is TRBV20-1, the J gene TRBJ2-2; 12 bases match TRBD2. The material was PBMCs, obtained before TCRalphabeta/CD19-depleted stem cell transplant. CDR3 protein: CSARKLAGGANTGELFF. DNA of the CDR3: TGCAGTGCTAGAAAACTAGCGGGAGGCGCGAACACCGGGGAGCTGTTTTTT.